The clone carrying this T cell receptor (beta chain) was counted only a few times. Its antigen is not identified. The data stem from a study of CD8 T cells in ankylosing spondylitis. Study results and caveats: CD8+ cells made up the disease-linked clones, which were relatively rare in peripheral blood. There was reportedly significant enrichment of clones that were disease-linked in matched ankylosing spondylitis synovial fluid. One TCR beta motif, made up of under ten highly homologous variants, appeared characteristic of ankylosing spondylitis blood. Earlier studies detected some motif variants in reactive arthritis synovial fluid and blood.

The authors made TCR beta libraries by quantitative 5'-RACE with molecular barcodes. One entry per CDR3 protein results from TCRdb running MiXCR on the 5' RACE reads. This sample carries fewer than 750,000 distinct CDR3 sequences, under 20% of them seen once, and the ten largest clones take over 15%. V trimming: 5 bases; J trimming: 6 bases; junction bases outside the gene matches: 3. This CDR3 is 13 amino acids long. The V gene's germline CDR1 is KGHSH and CDR2 LQKENI. The rearrangement joins TRBV18 to TRBJ1-5; TRBD1 agrees at 8 bases. Sequencing used blood, either unsorted or a sorted T cell fraction (not recorded which). The source is a male donor with ankylosing spondylitis. In nucleotides, the CDR3 is TGTGCCAGCTCAGCGACAGGGGCTCAGCCCCAGCATTTT. This codes for CASSATGAQPQHF. Together with reference TRBV18 and TRBJ1-5, the CDR3 gives the full variable domain: NAGVMQNPRHLVRRRGQEARLRCSPMKGHSHVYWYRQLPEEGLKFMVYLQKENIIDESGMPKERFSAEFPKEGPSILRIQQVVRGDSAAYFCASSATGAQPQHFGDGTRLSIL.